Listed here are 7 T cell receptor beta chains from one sample, sequenced in a study of cytomegalovirus exposure and HLA in healthy donors. PCR used 60 Vbeta primers and 13 Jbeta primers. Only in-frame clones appear in the TCRdb table, and some are missing; sequencing was by immunoSEQ multiplex PCR. The sample consists of around 100,000 clones, 70% to 85% of them appearing once. Input material: PBMCs. These receptors originate from a woman aged 40 to 50 in good health and CMV-seronegative.

The chain is built from TRBV5-4 and TRBJ2-1; no firm D call. Germline-derived CDR1 and CDR2 are SGHNT and YYREEE (reference sequence). V was clipped by 0 bases and J by 8 bases, with 9 bases between them. The CDR3 runs 13 residues. CDR3 residues: CASSLALRDEQFF. The CDR3 DNA reads TGTGCCAGCAGCTTGGCCCTTCGGGATGAGCAGTTCTTC.

The chain links TRBV7-9 to TRBJ1-6, with a possible D match to TRBD1 (6 bases). CDR1 SEHNR and CDR2 FQNEAQ come from the germline V gene (reference sequence). Trimming shortened V by 6 bases and J by 17 bases, and 17 bases separated the two germline ends. The CDR3 loop spans 12 amino acids. The CDR3 reads CASSLGDTGFHF. CDR3 DNA: TGTGCCAGCAGTCTTGGGGACACCGGCTTCCACTTT.

V and J are TRBV11-3 and TRBJ2-1, with TRBD2 matching over 12 bases. Germline V CDR1 and CDR2: SGHNT, YENEEA. V dropped 5 bases and J dropped 7; count of bases not matched to a gene: 18. This CDR3 is built from 19 residues. In DNA form, the CDR3 reads TGTGCCAGCAGCCGCACGGGGCTAGCGGGAGGGCCGGGGAGGAATGAGCAGTTCTTC. This encodes CASSRTGLAGGPGRNEQFF.

The genes are TRBV28 and TRBJ1-5; tentatively, D is TRBD1 (5 bases). CDR1 and CDR2 from the germline V gene are MDHEN and SYDVKM. V was trimmed by 7 bases and J by 5 bases, leaving 21 bases between them. The CDR3 length is 16 residues. The CDR3 loop is CASIFGGRELYQPQHF. The DNA of the CDR3 is TGTGCCAGCATCTTTGGGGGGAGGGAGCTCTATCAGCCCCAGCATTTT. Supplemented by reference TRBV28 and TRBJ1-5, the full variable domain reads DVKVTQSSRYLVKRTGEKVFLECVQDMDHENMFWYRQDPGLGLRLIYFSYDVKMKEKGDIPEGYSVSREKKERFSLILESASTNQTSMYLCASIFGGRELYQPQHFGDGTRLSIL.

This clone appeared a few times. The chain uses TRBV6-6 and TRBJ2-2; a possible D gene is TRBD1 (7 bases). The germline V gene has CDR1 MNHNY and CDR2 SVGAGI (reference sequence). The CDR3 extends over 14 amino acids. V lost 6 bases and J 6 bases, leaving 14 bases between the germline ends. CDR3 DNA sequence: TGTGCCAGCAGCCAGGGGGGTGGGTCCGGGGAGCTGTTTTTT. This encodes CASSQGGGSGELFF.

This clone has only one observation. The J gene is TRBJ2-7, the V gene TRBV7-9; TRBD2 aligns across 7 bases. This CDR3 has 14 amino acids. V shed 5 bases and J 0 bases; nucleotides not matched to a gene: 4. Germline assignment: CDR1 SEHNR and CDR2 FQNEAQ (reference sequence). Here the CDR3 DNA reads TGTGCCAGCAGCCCCGGGGGGAACTCCTACGAGCAGTACTTC. Its translation is CASSPGGNSYEQYF.

V is TRBV18 and J is TRBJ1-1, with no clear D. In germline, CDR1 is KGHSH, CDR2 LQKENI. Trimming pared 4 bases from V and 6 bases from J, leaving 12 bases between. The CDR3 totals 13 residues. This CDR3 reads CASSRGDRSEAFF. CDR3 nucleotide sequence: TGTGCCAGCTCACGCGGAGACCGGTCTGAAGCTTTCTTT. Supplemented by reference TRBV18 and TRBJ1-1, the full variable domain reads NAGVMQNPRHLVRRRGQEARLRCSPMKGHSHVYWYRQLPEEGLKFMVYLQKENIIDESGMPKERFSAEFPKEGPSILRIQQVVRGDSAAYFCASSRGDRSEAFFGQGTRLTVV.